This TCR beta chain appears in the sequencing data of a study of neoadjuvant anti-PD-1 for oral cavity cancer (dated by TCRdb to 2020 to 2023). A note on the overall study: Patients mostly received three to four biweekly doses of nivolumab at 3 mg/kg before curative-intent surgical resection. Patients who did not progress were given a fourth nivolumab dose at about day 43 and had definitive surgical resection on days 50-56. A roughly 33% response rate was observed in the parent correlative cohort, in which 12 patients were included. Under RECIST 1.1, a patient counted as a responder if showing complete response, partial response or stable disease, and as a non-responder if showing progression.

The investigation overall reported the following: Within PBMCs, T cell clonality (Gini index) was significantly higher in non-responders than responders after neoadjuvant nivolumab. Higher pretreatment blood Treg/Th17 ratios correlated with both higher pretreatment blood TCRbeta clonality and lower post-treatment tumor TCRbeta clonality. Only a few patients per response group were included in the TCR analyses, and the authors called for validation in larger cohorts.

For deep sequencing, PBMC libraries mostly used roughly 470 ng of input genomic DNA, with six replicates for each sample. The immunoSEQ hsTCRbeta kit was used to prepare TCRbeta libraries according to the manufacturer's instructions. An Illumina NovaSeq 6000 S4 flow cell was used to sequence the final libraries, which had first been combined to 3 nM. In the source study's methods: The immunoSEQ Analyzer handled quality control and preprocessing of the raw data. The analysis was limited to productive rearrangements, and each clonotype was defined by a unique CDR3 amino acid sequence. Repertoire clonality was estimated as the Gini-Simpson index, which was computed with the R package tcR. Student's t test was used to compare Gini indices, and Pearson correlation was used to assess associations with tumor size change. TCRdb retrieved this table from immuneACCESS and kept in-frame rearrangements only. Not all clones are present; in checked studies, unresolved V genes account for under half, and no reason is known for the remainder. D and trimming come from the DNA, and the V and J calls and clone size come from that table. The sample profile shows 14,000 or so clones; roughly 77% of them were found once. The top ten hold around 2.5% of the sample.

Here V drops 1 base and J drops 8 bases, and the junction holds 1 base not matched to any gene. CDR3 length: 12 amino acids, cysteine to phenylalanine. Only CDR3 DNA is held: 36 bases, read in frame from base 1. CDR1 SQVTM and CDR2 ANQGSEA were looked up in the germline V gene. The sample's time point label, in plain terms: after neoadjuvant nivolumab, at surgical resection. Patients had been newly diagnosed with stage II-IVA oral cavity squamous cell carcinoma, and no prior systemic or radiation treatment had been given to the patients. The cohort consisted of patients with HPV-negative, locally advanced oral cavity squamous cell carcinoma. No culture maintenance or expansion was done, as the peripheral blood mononuclear cells went straight to analysis. Samples were obtained from a longitudinal correlative study of a single-arm phase II trial of neoadjuvant nivolumab in oral cavity squamous cell carcinoma. Subject-matched pre- and post-treatment PBMCs and tumors from three responders and three non-responders were subjected to genomic DNA-based TCRbeta sequencing. Peripheral blood mononuclear cells were collected once before nivolumab treatment and again after treatment, at the time of surgery. The Maxwell RSC DNA from Cells kit was used to extract genomic DNA from PBMCs.

In the case of this clone: No cognate antigen has been identified for it. Per-base quality was not reported, and no clone a single base away is much larger than it.

This sequence uses TRBV29-1 and TRBJ1-1, with 10 bases matching TRBD1. Sequenced here: PBMCs, sampled after nivolumab (anti-PD-1) treatment. This TCR derives from a person aged 35-80 years with oral cavity squamous cell carcinoma. The CDR3 region has the sequence CSVEGTGGEAFF. Here is the DNA: TGCAGCGTTGAAGGGACAGGGGGGGAAGCTTTCTTT.